These T cell receptor beta chains were read from a single sample in a study of T-cell memory formation after mild COVID-19. TCRdb re-called the 5' RACE reads with MiXCR, one entry per CDR3 protein. The sample lists approximately 170,000 distinct CDR3 sequences, 10% to 15% occurring once. The sample was PBMCs or a T cell subset sorted from them (not recorded which). The receptors were sampled from a man aged 18 to 29 who had mild COVID-19 (a few samples of this study predate the infection). Cell type and time point are not known. Both conserved end residues are part of each CDR3. The D gene is left open where the match is weak. Some rows have no size entry. The others give once, few or many, or a class for an expanded clone.

d_gene	j_gene	abundance	v_gene	CDR3aa	CDR3nt
NA	TRBJ1-5	few	TRBV2	CASSERGRGQPQHF	TGTGCCAGCAGTGAAAGGGGAAGGGGACAGCCCCAGCATTTT
NA	TRBJ2-5	NA	TRBV7-6	CASSPNSGRAVQETQYF	NA
TRBD1	TRBJ2-1	many	TRBV5-1	CASSFLTGGAYNEQFF	TGCGCCAGCAGCTTCCTAACAGGGGGCGCCTACAATGAGCAGTTCTTC
TRBD1	TRBJ1-1	few	TRBV20-1	CSAFRTGPDTEAFF	TGCAGTGCTTTCCGGACAGGGCCGGACACTGAAGCTTTCTTT
NA	TRBJ1-5	few	TRBV6-1	CATRPGPQPQHF	TGTGCCACCCGCCCGGGTCCTCAGCCCCAGCATTTT
TRBD1	TRBJ2-5	many	TRBV9	CASSYRTGETQYF	TGTGCCAGCAGCTACCGGACAGGGGAGACCCAGTACTTC
TRBD1	TRBJ2-2	NA	TRBV6-5	CASSLDRAANTGELFF	TGTGCCAGCAGTTTAGACAGGGCCGCGAACACCGGGGAGCTGTTTTTT
NA	TRBJ1-2	NA	TRBV4-3	CASSQGRGRQNYGYTF	TGCGCCAGCAGCCAGGGACGTGGTCGACAGAATTATGGCTACACCTTC
NA	TRBJ2-2	many	TRBV7-7	CASSASWTGELFF	TGTGCTAGCAGCGCCTCGTGGACCGGGGAGCTGTTTTTT
NA	TRBJ2-6	NA	TRBV5-1	CASSLVDISSGANVLTF	TGCGCCAGCAGCTTGGTGGACATCAGCTCTGGGGCCAACGTCCTGACTTTC
NA	TRBJ2-2	few	TRBV7-2	CASSLAGGPVYTGELFF	TGTGCCAGCAGCTTAGCGGGGGGGCCGGTTTACACCGGGGAGCTGTTTTTT
NA	TRBJ2-5	many	TRBV12-3/TRBV12-4	CASSSPGVRETQYF	TGTGCCAGCAGTTCTCCAGGGGTCCGAGAGACCCAGTACTTC
NA	TRBJ1-1	few	TRBV5-4	CASSAAHSRGAFF	TGTGCCAGCAGCGCCGCCCACTCTAGAGGAGCTTTCTTT
NA	TRBJ2-7	NA	TRBV4-3	CASSRGAGPMGDEQYF	TGCGCCAGCAGCCGAGGGGCCGGGCCGATGGGTGACGAGCAGTACTTC
NA	TRBJ2-3	NA	TRBV6-2/TRBV6-3	CASSGTFTDTQYF	TGTGCCAGCAGCGGGACTTTCACAGATACGCAGTATTTT
NA	TRBJ2-1	NA	TRBV2	CASSPTETNNEQFF	TGTGCCAGCAGCCCAACGGAGACCAACAATGAGCAGTTCTTC
TRBD2	TRBJ2-5	few	TRBV30	CAWSVAGLAGGLAQTQYF	TGTGCCTGGAGTGTTGCGGGACTAGCGGGGGGGCTTGCACAGACCCAGTACTTC
NA	TRBJ2-3	NA	TRBV5-1	CASSRVGTDTQYF	TGCGCCAGCAGCAGGGTCGGCACAGATACGCAGTATTTT
TRBD2	TRBJ2-5	NA	TRBV5-1	CASSLEDSGGQETQYF	TGCGCCAGCAGCTTGGAAGACAGCGGGGGGCAGGAGACCCAGTACTTC
NA	TRBJ2-7	few	TRBV15	CATSRDFGTAGYEQYF	TGTGCCACCAGCAGAGATTTCGGGACTGCCGGCTACGAGCAGTACTTC
NA	TRBJ2-5	few	TRBV5-1	CASSGGTVQETQYF	TGCGCCAGCAGCGGGGGGACAGTCCAAGAGACCCAGTACTTC
NA	TRBJ1-5	few	TRBV7-2	CASSPMAGNQPQHF	TGTGCCAGCAGTCCTATGGCAGGCAATCAGCCCCAGCATTTT
NA	TRBJ1-1	NA	TRBV12-3/TRBV12-4	CASKIRVGTEAFF	TGTGCCAGTAAAATTCGGGTCGGCACTGAAGCTTTCTTT
TRBD1	TRBJ1-1	few	TRBV19	CASSTRARGPNTEAFF	TGTGCCAGTAGTACGCGAGCCAGGGGGCCGAACACTGAAGCTTTCTTT
NA	TRBJ1-1	NA	TRBV5-1	CASSLIPGESSTEAFF	TGCGCCAGCAGCTTGATCCCGGGAGAGTCTAGTACTGAAGCTTTCTTT
NA	TRBJ2-2	many	TRBV5-6	CASSLAILGPGELFF	TGTGCCAGCAGCTTGGCCATTCTGGGTCCCGGGGAGCTGTTTTTT
TRBD2	TRBJ2-5	few	TRBV6-5	CASRILAGGNQETQYF	TGTGCCAGCAGAATACTAGCGGGGGGGAATCAAGAGACCCAGTACTTC
TRBD1	TRBJ1-6	many	TRBV4-2	CASSQGQGNSPLHF	TGTGCCAGCAGCCAAGGACAGGGAAATTCACCCCTCCACTTT
NA	TRBJ1-6	NA	TRBV7-2	CASSPGQFGSPLHF	TGTGCCAGCAGCCCCGGACAGTTTGGTTCACCCCTCCACTTT
NA	TRBJ2-7	few	TRBV2	CASNRGSSYEQYF	TGTGCCAGCAATCGGGGGAGCTCCTACGAGCAGTACTTC
NA	TRBJ2-2	NA	TRBV5-1	CSSSLGETGELFF	TGCTCCAGCAGCTTGGGGGAAACCGGGGAGCTGTTTTTT
NA	TRBJ2-7	NA	TRBV7-2	CASSYGPGAYEQYF	TGTGCCAGCAGCTACGGCCCGGGGGCCTACGAGCAGTACTTC
TRBD1	TRBJ2-1	few	TRBV5-1	CASSLVGRGLDEQFF	TGCGCCAGCAGCTTGGTTGGCAGGGGGCTAGATGAGCAGTTCTTC
TRBD1	TRBJ1-1	few	TRBV9	CASSVVGTAETEAFF	TGTGCCAGCAGCGTAGTCGGGACAGCGGAGACTGAAGCTTTCTTT
NA	TRBJ2-7	few	TRBV5-6	CASSFQGISSSYEQYF	TGTGCCAGCAGCTTCCAGGGCATATCGTCCTCCTACGAGCAGTACTTC
TRBD1	TRBJ1-1	few	TRBV7-3	CASSSSRLDRADKAFF	TGTGCCAGCAGCTCCTCACGACTGGACAGGGCGGACAAAGCTTTCTTT
NA	TRBJ2-3	NA	TRBV5-8	CASRIAGGPTDTQYF	TGTGCCAGCAGGATTGCCGGGGGGCCCACAGATACGCAGTATTTT
NA	TRBJ1-5	NA	TRBV20-1	CSARSGTNQPQHF	TGCAGTGCTAGATCTGGGACCAATCAGCCCCAGCATTTT
NA	TRBJ2-1	NA	TRBV12-1	CASRGTSGASEQFF	TGTGCCAGCAGAGGGACTAGCGGAGCAAGTGAGCAGTTCTTC
NA	TRBJ2-7	NA	TRBV3-1	CASSRDRLEQYF	TGTGCCAGCAGTCGGGACCGACTCGAGCAGTACTTC
NA	TRBJ2-6	NA	TRBV7-3	CASSPSYGSGANVLTF	TGTGCCAGCAGCCCATCTTATGGCTCTGGGGCCAACGTCCTGACTTTC
TRBD2	TRBJ2-3	NA	TRBV7-9	CASSFPTGGPTDTQYF	TGTGCCAGCAGCTTCCCGACGGGGGGGCCGACAGATACGCAGTATTTT
TRBD2	TRBJ2-5	NA	TRBV5-1	CASSRTSGNQETQYF	TGCGCCAGCAGCAGGACTAGCGGGAACCAAGAGACCCAGTACTTC
TRBD1	TRBJ2-3	NA	TRBV5-1	CASSAVPGQGTDTQYF	TGCGCCAGCAGCGCCGTCCCGGGACAGGGTACAGATACGCAGTATTTT
NA	TRBJ1-1	few	TRBV12-2	CASRDSNTEAFF	TGTGCAAGTCGCGACTCAAACACTGAAGCTTTCTTT
NA	TRBJ2-2	many	TRBV5-1	CASSLIEGNTGELFF	TGCGCCAGCAGCTTAATCGAGGGGAACACCGGGGAGCTGTTTTTT
NA	TRBJ1-2	few	TRBV3-1	CASSQVRANYGYTF	TGTGCCAGCAGCCAAGTACGCGCTAACTATGGCTACACCTTC
TRBD1	TRBJ1-1	few	TRBV5-6	CASSLVGQGASNTEAFF	TGTGCCAGCAGCTTGGTAGGCCAGGGGGCGAGTAACACTGAAGCTTTCTTT
NA	TRBJ1-5	few	TRBV12-3/TRBV12-4	CASSFGQYSNQPQHF	TGTGCCAGCAGTTTCGGACAGTATAGCAATCAGCCCCAGCATTTT
NA	TRBJ2-3	few	TRBV6-5	CASSLRDFTDTQYF	TGTGCCAGCAGCCTCCGCGACTTCACAGATACGCAGTATTTT
TRBD1	TRBJ1-2	NA	TRBV10-3	CAISDDRGYGYTF	TGTGCCATCAGCGACGACAGGGGCTATGGCTACACCTTC
NA	TRBJ1-6	few	TRBV9	CASSVDGRNVNSPLHF	TGTGCCAGCAGCGTAGATGGCAGAAATGTGAATTCACCCCTCCACTTT
NA	TRBJ1-1	NA	TRBV12-3/TRBV12-4	CASSLFLPGNTEAFF	TGTGCCAGCAGTTTATTCCTCCCGGGGAACACTGAAGCTTTCTTT
NA	TRBJ2-1	many	TRBV7-3	CASSLVLAPGKQFF	TGTGCCAGCAGCTTAGTGCTAGCCCCAGGGAAGCAGTTCTTC